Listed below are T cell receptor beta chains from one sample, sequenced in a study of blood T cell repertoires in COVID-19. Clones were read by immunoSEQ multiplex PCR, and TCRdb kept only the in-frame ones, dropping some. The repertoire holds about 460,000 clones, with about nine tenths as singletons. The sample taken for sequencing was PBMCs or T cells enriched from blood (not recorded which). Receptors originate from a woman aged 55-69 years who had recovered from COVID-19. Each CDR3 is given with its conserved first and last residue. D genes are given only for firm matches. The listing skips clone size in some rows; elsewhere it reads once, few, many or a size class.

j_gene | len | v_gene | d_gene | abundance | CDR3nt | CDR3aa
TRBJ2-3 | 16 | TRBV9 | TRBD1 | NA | TGTGCCAGCAGCGTAAGGGGGGACAGGGTCACAGATACGCAGTATTTT | CASSVRGDRVTDTQYF
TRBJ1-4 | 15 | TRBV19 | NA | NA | TGTGCCACCGACGATCCAGGGAGGGGAACGGAAAAACTGTTTTTT | CATDDPGRGTEKLFF
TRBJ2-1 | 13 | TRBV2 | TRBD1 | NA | TGTGCCAGCATGGTAGGGGGCGGCAATGAGCAGTTCTTC | CASMVGGGNEQFF
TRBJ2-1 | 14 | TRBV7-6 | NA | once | TGTGCCAGCAGCTCCCCGGGGGGCTCGGGTGAGCAGTTCTTC | CASSSPGGSGEQFF
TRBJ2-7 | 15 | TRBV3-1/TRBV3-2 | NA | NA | TGTGCCAGCAGCCAAGGGAAGACAGGCCCCTACGAGCAGTACTTC | CASSQGKTGPYEQYF
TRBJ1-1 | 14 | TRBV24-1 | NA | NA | TGTGCCACCGCCGGGGGGAACATGGGACATATAGCTTTCTTT | CATAGGNMGHIAFF
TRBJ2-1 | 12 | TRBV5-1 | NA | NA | TGCGCCAGCAGCTGGAGGGTGAATGAGCAGTTCTTC | CASSWRVNEQFF
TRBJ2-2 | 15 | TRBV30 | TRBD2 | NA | TGTGCCTGGAGCCCTAGCGGGGGGAACACCGGGGAGCTGTTTTTT | CAWSPSGGNTGELFF
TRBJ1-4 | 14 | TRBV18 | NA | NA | TGTGCCAGCTCACCGGACCTCGGGAGAGAAAAACTGTTTTTT | CASSPDLGREKLFF
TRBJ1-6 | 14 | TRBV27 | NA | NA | TGTGCCAGCAGTTTGACAACCTATAATTCACCCCTCCACTTT | CASSLTTYNSPLHF
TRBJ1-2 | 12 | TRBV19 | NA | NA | TGTGCCAGTAGTTTCCGGACAAGCGGGTACACCTTC | CASSFRTSGYTF
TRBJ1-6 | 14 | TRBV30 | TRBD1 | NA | TGTGCCTGGGCCCTCGGACAGGGGAATTCACCCCTCCACTTT | CAWALGQGNSPLHF
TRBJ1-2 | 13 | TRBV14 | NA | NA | TGTGCCAGCAGCCACGACAACCCCTATGGCTACACCTTC | CASSHDNPYGYTF
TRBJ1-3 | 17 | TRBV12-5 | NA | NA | TGTGCTAGTGGTTTGACGAGGACAGACCGCTCTGGAAACACCATATATTTT | CASGLTRTDRSGNTIYF
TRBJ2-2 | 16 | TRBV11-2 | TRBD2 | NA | TGTGCCAGCAGCTTCACGAGGGCGGGGGGCACCGGGGAGCTGTTTTTT | CASSFTRAGGTGELFF
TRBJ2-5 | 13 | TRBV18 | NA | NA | TGTGCCAGCTCACCAGAGACTCGGGAGACCCAGTACTTC | CASSPETRETQYF
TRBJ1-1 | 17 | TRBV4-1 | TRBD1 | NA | TGCGCCAGCAGCCAAGTATGGACAGGGGTCTTAAACACTGAAGCTTTCTTT | CASSQVWTGVLNTEAFF
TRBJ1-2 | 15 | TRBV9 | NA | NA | TGTGCCAGCAGCGTAGAGGTCGGGGGGGTCTATGGCTACACCTTC | CASSVEVGGVYGYTF
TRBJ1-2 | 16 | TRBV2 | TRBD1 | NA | TGTGCCAGCAGGGGTTATTGGGGACAGGCCGGTTATGGCTACACCTTC | CASRGYWGQAGYGYTF
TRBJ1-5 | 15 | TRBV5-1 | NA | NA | TGCGCCAGCAGCTTGGACGGTGTTGGCAATCAGCCCCAGCATTTT | CASSLDGVGNQPQHF
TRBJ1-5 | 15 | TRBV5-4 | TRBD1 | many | TGTGCCAGCAGCACCGGGACAGGGAGCGGTCAGCCCCAGCATTTT | CASSTGTGSGQPQHF
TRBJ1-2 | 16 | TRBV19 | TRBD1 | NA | TGTGCCAGTAGTGGGGGTAGGACAGGGCCTAACTATGGCTACACCTTC | CASSGGRTGPNYGYTF
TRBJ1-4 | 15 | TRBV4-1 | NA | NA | TGCGCCAGCAGCCAGACGAACAGGGTTAATGAAAAACTGTTTTTT | CASSQTNRVNEKLFF
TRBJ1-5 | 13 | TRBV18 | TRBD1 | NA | TGTGCCAGCTCACCGGGACAGAATCAGCCCCAGCATTTT | CASSPGQNQPQHF
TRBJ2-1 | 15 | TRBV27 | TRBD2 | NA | TGTGCCAGCAGTTTATCCACTAGCGGGGGTCGTGAGCAGTTCTTC | CASSLSTSGGREQFF
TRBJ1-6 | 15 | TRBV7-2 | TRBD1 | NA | TGTGCCAGCAGCGCCCGGACAGGGGGCTCGACACCCCTCCACTTT | CASSARTGGSTPLHF
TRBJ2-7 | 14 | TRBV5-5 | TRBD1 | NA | TGTGCCAGCAGCTCCCGGACAGGGGGAGGCGAGCAGTACTTC | CASSSRTGGGEQYF
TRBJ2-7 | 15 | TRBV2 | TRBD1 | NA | TGTGCCAGCATACGGGACAGGGTGTTTACCTACGAGCAGTACTTC | CASIRDRVFTYEQYF
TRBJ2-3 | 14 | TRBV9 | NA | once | TGTGCCAGCAGCACCCCGGAGGAGATAGATACGCAGTATTTT | CASSTPEEIDTQYF
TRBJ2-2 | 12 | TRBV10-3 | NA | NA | TGTGCCATCAGTGGCGGCGGGGGGGAGCTGTTTTTT | CAISGGGGELFF
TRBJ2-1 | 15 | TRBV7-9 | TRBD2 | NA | TGTGCCAGCAGCTTAGTAGCGGGGGCTTACAATGAGCAGTTCTTC | CASSLVAGAYNEQFF
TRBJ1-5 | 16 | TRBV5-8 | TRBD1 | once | TGTGCCAGCAGCTCTGACAGGGTCTGGGGCAATCAGCCCCAGCATTTT | CASSSDRVWGNQPQHF
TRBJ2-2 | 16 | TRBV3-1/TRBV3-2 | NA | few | TGTGCCAGCAGCCAAGGGAGGGGCGCGAACACCGGGGAGCTGTTTTTT | CASSQGRGANTGELFF
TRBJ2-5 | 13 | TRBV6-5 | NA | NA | TGTGCCAGCAGGCTGGACATGGAAGAGACCCAGTACTTC | CASRLDMEETQYF
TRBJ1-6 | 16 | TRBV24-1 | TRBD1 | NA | TGTGCCACCAGTGATGCCCGGACAGGGGATGATTCACCCCTCCACTTT | CATSDARTGDDSPLHF
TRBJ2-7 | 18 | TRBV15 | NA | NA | TGTGCCACCAGCAGAGAGAGGACCGGGACACAGAGCTCCTACGAGCAGTACTTC | CATSRERTGTQSSYEQYF
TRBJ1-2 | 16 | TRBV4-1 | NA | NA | TGCGCCAGCAGCCAACCCTCCCGGGGAGCTAACTATGGCTACACCTTC | CASSQPSRGANYGYTF
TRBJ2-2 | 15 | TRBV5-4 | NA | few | TGTGCCAGCAGCTTGACTAGTCTTAACACCGGGGAGCTGTTTTTT | CASSLTSLNTGELFF
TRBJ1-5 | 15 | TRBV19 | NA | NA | TGTGCCAGTAGAAACACAGGGAGAACGGATCAGCCCCAGCATTTT | CASRNTGRTDQPQHF
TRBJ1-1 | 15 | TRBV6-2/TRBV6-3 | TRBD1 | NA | TGTGCCAGCAGTTACAAGGGGACAGGGCGAACTGAAGCTTTCTTT | CASSYKGTGRTEAFF
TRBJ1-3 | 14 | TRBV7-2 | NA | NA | TGTGCCAGCAGCGCAGGGCTCTCTGGAAACACCATATATTTT | CASSAGLSGNTIYF
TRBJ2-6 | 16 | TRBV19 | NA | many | TGTGCCAGTAGTACCCTGACGGGCTCTGGGGCCAACGTCCTGACTTTC | CASSTLTGSGANVLTF
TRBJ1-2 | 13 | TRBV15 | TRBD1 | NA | TGTGCCACCAGGGGACAGGGGGCATATGGCTACACCTTC | CATRGQGAYGYTF
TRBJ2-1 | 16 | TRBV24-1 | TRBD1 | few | TGTGCCACCAGTGACAGGACAGGGGGCTCCTACAATGAGCAGTTCTTC | CATSDRTGGSYNEQFF
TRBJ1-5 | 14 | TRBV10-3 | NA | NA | TGTGCCATCAGACCAGGGGACACCAATCAGCCCCAGCATTTT | CAIRPGDTNQPQHF
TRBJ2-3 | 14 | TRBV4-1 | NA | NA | TGCGCCAGCAGCGATGTCGGGGTGGGAGATACGCAGTATTTT | CASSDVGVGDTQYF
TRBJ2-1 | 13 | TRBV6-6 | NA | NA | TGTGCCAGCACCCGGGGTTGGTACAATGAGCAGTTCTTC | CASTRGWYNEQFF
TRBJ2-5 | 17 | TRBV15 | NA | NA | TGTGCCACCAGCAGAGAAACACAGCGGGCGACTCGGCAGACCCAGTACTTC | CATSRETQRATRQTQYF
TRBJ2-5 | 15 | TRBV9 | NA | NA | TGTGCCAGCAGCGTAGCTATGGGGAGTGGAGAGACCCAGTACTTC | CASSVAMGSGETQYF
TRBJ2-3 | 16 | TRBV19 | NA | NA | TGTGCCAGTAGTATGGGCGGGGCTTTTGGCACAGATACGCAGTATTTT | CASSMGGAFGTDTQYF
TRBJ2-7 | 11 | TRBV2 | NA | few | TGTGCCAGCGACGGGACAAACGAGCAGTACTTC | CASDGTNEQYF
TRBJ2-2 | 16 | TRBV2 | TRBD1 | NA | TGTGCCAGCAGTGATTACGGACAGGCGAACACCGGGGAGCTGTTTTTT | CASSDYGQANTGELFF
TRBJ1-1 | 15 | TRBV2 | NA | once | TGTGCCAGCAGTGAGTTAGGGGGGGCGAACACTGAAGCTTTCTTT | CASSELGGANTEAFF